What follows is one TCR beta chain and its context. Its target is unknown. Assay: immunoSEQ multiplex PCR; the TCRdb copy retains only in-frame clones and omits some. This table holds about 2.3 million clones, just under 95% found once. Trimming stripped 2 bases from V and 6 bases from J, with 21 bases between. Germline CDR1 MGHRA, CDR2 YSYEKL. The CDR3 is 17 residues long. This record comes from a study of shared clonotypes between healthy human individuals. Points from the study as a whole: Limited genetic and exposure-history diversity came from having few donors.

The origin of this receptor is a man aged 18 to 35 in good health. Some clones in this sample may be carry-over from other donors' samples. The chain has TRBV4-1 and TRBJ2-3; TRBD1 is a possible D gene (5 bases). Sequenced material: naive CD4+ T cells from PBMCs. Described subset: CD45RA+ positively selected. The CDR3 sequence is CASSQNVGENRFDTQYF. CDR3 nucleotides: TGCGCCAGCAGCCAAAACGTTGGGGAAAACAGGTTTGATACGCAGTATTTT.